The 18 T cell receptor beta chains below all came from one sample that was sequenced in a study of blood T cell repertoires in COVID-19. The protocol was immunoSEQ multiplex PCR, while the TCRdb copy is restricted to in-frame clones and leaves out a portion. The sample includes around 100,000 clones, approximately 89% of them seen just once. The sequenced sample was peripheral blood. The receptor source for this set is a man aged 50-59 years with active COVID-19.

This chain uses TRBV5-1 with TRBJ2-7, with unresolved D. Germline V gene lookup returns CDR1 SGHRS and CDR2 YFSETQ. The V gene lost 3 bases and the J gene lost 3 bases, with 7 bases spanning the gap. This CDR3 is built from 12 residues. The CDR3 is CASSSTSYEQYF. In DNA form, the CDR3 reads TGCGCCAGCAGCTCAACCAGCTACGAGCAGTACTTC.

The chain carries TRBV4-1 and TRBJ2-1; 7 bases are shared with TRBD1. The CDR3 has 16 residues. V gave up 3 bases and J gave up 0 bases; unmatched junction bases: 5. CDR1 is MGHRA and CDR2 is YSYEKL in the germline V gene. The CDR3 sequence: CASSQQTGTSYNEQFF. The CDR3 DNA follows: TGCGCCAGCAGCCAGCAGACAGGGACCTCCTACAATGAGCAGTTCTTC.

The chain couples TRBV11-3 to TRBJ1-4, with 10 bases identical to TRBD1. The CDR3 contains 18 residues. The germline V gene encodes CDR1 SGHNT and CDR2 YENEEA. J gave up 8 bases and V 5 bases, and 17 bases lay outside the gene matches. CDR3 sequence reads: CASSHPGQGRSAIEKLFF. The CDR3 DNA reads as TGTGCCAGCAGCCACCCGGGACAGGGGCGGTCGGCGATCGAAAAACTGTTTTTT.

The chain recombines TRBV3-1 (or the pseudogene TRBV3-2) with TRBJ2-1; 10 bases fit TRBD2. The CDR3 sequence is 16 residues long. Unmatched junction bases numbered 9, after V lost 4 bases and J lost 6 bases. Germline V CDR1 and CDR2: LGHDT, YNNKEL (reference sequence). CDR3 region: CASSPLSGRASNEQFF. The CDR3 DNA follows: TGTGCCAGCAGCCCATTAAGCGGGAGGGCCTCCAATGAGCAGTTCTTC.

The gene calls are TRBV7-2 and TRBJ2-3, with D maybe TRBD2 (5 bases). Trimming removed 1 base from V and 7 bases from J, with 15 bases in between. The CDR3 sequence is 15 residues long. Germline lookup yields CDR1 SGHTA and CDR2 FQGNSA. CDR3 loop: CASSLEGGPDYTQYF. The CDR3 DNA is TGTGCCAGCAGCTTAGAAGGCGGGCCGGATTATACGCAGTATTTT.

V and J are TRBV4-1 and TRBJ2-2; D ambiguous. The germline V gene has CDR1 MGHRA and CDR2 YSYEKL. The CDR3 consists of 13 residues. With 3 bases removed from V and 6 bases from J, the gap between germline ends came to 8 bases. Here the CDR3 DNA reads TGCGCCAGCAGCCACCCCCCCGCCGGGGAGCTGTTTTTT. Translated, it gives CASSHPPAGELFF.

The CDR3 reads CATSNRQGARDYGYTF. Written as DNA, the CDR3 is TGTGCCACCAGCAATAGACAGGGGGCGAGGGACTATGGCTACACCTTC. This chain links TRBV15 with TRBJ1-2; 10 positions agree with TRBD1. V shed 4 bases and J 3 bases; nucleotides not matched to a gene: 8. Looked up from germline, CDR1 is LNHNV and CDR2 is YYDKDF (reference sequence). The CDR3 is 16 residues long.

The chain links TRBV24-1 to TRBJ1-5; no reliable D call. The CDR3 extends over 14 amino acids. V shed 4 bases and J shed 0 bases, with 6 bases lying between them. Germline-derived CDR1 and CDR2 are KGHDR and SFDVKD. The DNA for the CDR3 is TGTGCCACCAGTGAATCGTATAGCAATCAGCCCCAGCATTTT. This gives the protein CATSESYSNQPQHF.

This chain joins TRBV7-6 and TRBJ1-4, with 10 bases lining up with TRBD1. This CDR3 contains 16 residues. V trimming: 1 base; J trimming: 8 bases; junction bases outside the gene matches: 7. Looked up from germline, CDR1 is SGHVS and CDR2 is FNYEAQ. The CDR3 DNA reads TGTGCCAGCAGCTTAGGCTCGGGACAGGGGCAAGAAAAACTGTTTTTT. This codes for CASSLGSGQGQEKLFF.

The rearrangement joins TRBV27 to TRBJ2-1, with 9 bases fitting TRBD2. The CDR3 has 16 amino acids. Per the germline V gene, CDR1 is MNHEY and CDR2 is SMNVEV (reference sequence). J was trimmed by 7 bases and V by 3 bases; bases with no gene match: 10. For the CDR3, the DNA is TGTGCCAGCAGTTTCCTGCGCGGGAGGGCCTGGAATGAGCAGTTCTTC. Protein: CASSFLRGRAWNEQFF.

This chain links TRBV7-9 with TRBJ1-3, with a tentative D call TRBD1 (5 bases). V lost 4 bases, J lost 1 base, and 11 bases lay in between. Per the germline V gene, CDR1 is SEHNR and CDR2 is FQNEAQ (reference sequence). This CDR3 has 15 amino acids. The CDR3 region is CASSWSGVSGNTIYF. The CDR3 bases are TGTGCCAGCAGCTGGTCGGGGGTTTCTGGAAACACCATATATTTT.

This sequence joins TRBV3-1 (or the pseudogene TRBV3-2) and TRBJ2-3, with D maybe TRBD2 (5 bases). The CDR3 spans 15 residues. V lost 6 bases to trimming and J lost 2 bases, with 15 bases between them. Germline CDR1 and CDR2: LGHDT and YNNKEL (reference sequence). CDR3 nucleotides: TGTGCCAGCAGACCTAGCACGCTACACACAGATACGCAGTATTTT. This translates into CASRPSTLHTDTQYF.

V usage is TRBV7-9 and J usage is TRBJ2-5, with D perhaps matching TRBD1 (6 bases). V lost 4 bases and J lost 3, with 12 bases in between. The CDR3 runs to 14 residues. Germline V gives CDR1 SEHNR, CDR2 FQNEAQ (reference sequence). This CDR3 reads CASSSTGTKETQYF. The CDR3 DNA reads as TGTGCCAGCAGCTCAACAGGGACAAAAGAGACCCAGTACTTC.

V is TRBV30 and J is TRBJ1-3; perhaps TRBD1 as D (5 bases). This CDR3 region has 13 residues. Trimming pared 2 bases from V and 2 bases from J, leaving 7 bases between. CDR1 and CDR2 (germline): GTSNPN, SVGIG (reference sequence). The CDR3 region is CAWSRGPGNTIYF. As DNA, the CDR3 is TGTGCCTGGAGTAGGGGCCCTGGAAACACCATATATTTT.

V usage is TRBV6-1 and J usage is TRBJ1-5, with D possibly TRBD1 on 6 matching bases. V lost 1 base to trimming and J lost 4 bases, with 11 bases between them. The CDR3 has 15 amino acids. Germline V gene data show CDR1 as MNHNS and CDR2 as SASEGT. The CDR3 sequence is CASSEGSGVNQPQHF. CDR3 coding DNA: TGTGCCAGCAGTGAAGGATCAGGGGTAAATCAGCCCCAGCATTTT.

This sequence joins TRBV7-6 and TRBJ1-5, with 8 bases aligning to TRBD1. J was trimmed by 3 bases and V by 5 bases; bases with no gene match: 12. There are 17 residues in the CDR3. The germline V gene encodes CDR1 SGHVS and CDR2 FNYEAQ. CDR3 residues: CASSRDHRGEINQPQHF. The CDR3 DNA follows: TGTGCCAGCAGCAGAGATCACAGGGGGGAGATCAATCAGCCCCAGCATTTT.

The V gene is TRBV2, the J gene TRBJ2-5; D possibly corresponds to TRBD2 (5 bases). Germline CDR1 reads SNHLY; CDR2 reads FYNNEI. V lost 8 bases to trimming and J lost 5 bases, with 18 bases between them. The CDR3 length is 14 residues. CDR3: CASVTLGLWETQYF. The CDR3 DNA reads TGTGCCAGCGTTACACTAGGTTTGTGGGAGACCCAGTACTTC.

The chain links TRBV11-1 to TRBJ2-7, with 7 bases that match TRBD1. Germline V lookup: CDR1 SGHAT, CDR2 FQDESV (reference sequence). The junction had 15 bases not matched to a gene; V was cut back by 5 bases and J by 5 bases. This CDR3 region has 16 residues. The CDR3 spells CASSPWTGLSSHEQYF. The CDR3 DNA reads as TGTGCCAGCAGCCCATGGACAGGCCTGTCGAGTCACGAGCAGTACTTC. Variable domain in full (rest from reference TRBV11-1 and TRBJ2-7): EAEVAQSPRYKITEKSQAVAFWCDPISGHATLYWYRQILGQGPELLVQFQDESVVDDSQLPKDRFSAERLKGVDSTLKIQPAELGDSAMYLCASSPWTGLSSHEQYFGPGTRLTVT.